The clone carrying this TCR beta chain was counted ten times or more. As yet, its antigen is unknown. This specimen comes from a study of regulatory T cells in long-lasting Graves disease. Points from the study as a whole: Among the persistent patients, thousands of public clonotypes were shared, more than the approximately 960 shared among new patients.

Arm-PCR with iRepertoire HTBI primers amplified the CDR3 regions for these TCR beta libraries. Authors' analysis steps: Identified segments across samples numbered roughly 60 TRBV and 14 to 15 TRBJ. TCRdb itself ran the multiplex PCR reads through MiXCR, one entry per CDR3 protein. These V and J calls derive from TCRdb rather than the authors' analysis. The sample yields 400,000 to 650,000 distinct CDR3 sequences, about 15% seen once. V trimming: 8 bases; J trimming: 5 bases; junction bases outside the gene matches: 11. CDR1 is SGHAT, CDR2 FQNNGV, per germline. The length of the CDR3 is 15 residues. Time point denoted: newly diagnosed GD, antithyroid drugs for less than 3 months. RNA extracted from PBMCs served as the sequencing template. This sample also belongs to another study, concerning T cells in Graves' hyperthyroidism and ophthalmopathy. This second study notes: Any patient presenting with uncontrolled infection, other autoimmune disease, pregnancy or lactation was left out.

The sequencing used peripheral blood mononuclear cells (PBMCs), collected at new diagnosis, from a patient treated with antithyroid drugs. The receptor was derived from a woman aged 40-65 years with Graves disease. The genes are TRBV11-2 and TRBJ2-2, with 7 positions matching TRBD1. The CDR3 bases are TGTGCCAGCGAGACCGACAGGGTCCGGACCGGGGAGCTGTTTTTT. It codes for CASETDRVRTGELFF.